This is a list of T cell receptor beta chains from one sample in a study of T cell repertoires in cytomegalovirus infection. TCRdb processed the reads anew with MiXCR; each CDR3 protein has one entry. The table has a few hundred thousand distinct CDR3 sequences, 9.1% seen once. Sequences were obtained from PBMCs. Source of these receptors: a human donor in good health (CMV status not recorded). Some clones in this sample may be carry-over from other donors' samples. Both conserved end residues are part of each CDR3. A D gene is named only where the DNA matches it firmly.

d_gene | j_gene | len | v_gene | CDR3aa
. | TRBJ2-7 | 15 | TRBV27 | CASRGLTRAPYEQYF
TRBD1 | TRBJ1-3 | 13 | TRBV7-3 | CASGTGVGNTIYF
TRBD2 | TRBJ2-7 | 14 | TRBV7-2 | CASSLTLAGGEQYF
. | TRBJ1-1 | 13 | TRBV6-6 | CASISAGSTEAFF
TRBD1 | TRBJ1-2 | 16 | TRBV4-2 | CASSHDGGQGAYGYTF
. | TRBJ2-7 | 13 | TRBV6-2/TRBV6-3 | CASTDRPSYEQYF
. | TRBJ1-6 | 15 | TRBV6-2/TRBV6-3 | CASSPIGGENSPLHF
TRBD2 | TRBJ2-1 | 17 | TRBV7-6 | CASSPGLAGGPENEQFF
. | TRBJ1-6 | 13 | TRBV11-2 | CASSGGGYSPLHF
. | TRBJ1-4 | 12 | TRBV6-5 | CASSSGGGKLFF
. | TRBJ2-7 | 11 | TRBV2 | CASSLLTGKYF
. | TRBJ1-1 | 17 | TRBV20-1 | CSASRGARGPLNTEAFF
TRBD2 | TRBJ2-5 | 14 | TRBV7-6 | CASRPGTTQETQYF
. | TRBJ1-1 | 15 | TRBV28 | CASSSPPRQGTEAFF
. | TRBJ1-2 | 15 | TRBV7-9 | CASSLEVGARYGYTF
. | TRBJ1-1 | 15 | TRBV28 | CASSLPTDRTTEAFF
TRBD1 | TRBJ2-5 | 14 | TRBV7-2 | CASSQPGGRETQYF
TRBD1 | TRBJ1-2 | 15 | TRBV6-2/TRBV6-3 | CASRRPGTGNYGYTF
. | TRBJ2-7 | 14 | TRBV15 | CATSRENPGYEQYF
. | TRBJ2-7 | 13 | TRBV7-2 | CASSSGSSYEQYF
TRBD2 | TRBJ2-1 | 14 | TRBV6-2/TRBV6-3 | CAIRTSGRLSEQFF
TRBD2 | TRBJ2-3 | 17 | TRBV15 | CATSRRGSGANTDTQYF
. | TRBJ1-6 | 17 | TRBV7-2 | CASSQLTFRGVDSPLHF
TRBD1 | TRBJ1-4 | 15 | TRBV30 | CAWNNRGRLNEKLFF
. | TRBJ2-3 | 11 | TRBV6-2/TRBV6-3 | CASRRLDTQYF
. | TRBJ1-2 | 15 | TRBV5-1 | CASSFDGREIYGYTF
. | TRBJ1-4 | 14 | TRBV12-3/TRBV12-4 | CASSFDRRNEKLFF
TRBD1 | TRBJ1-1 | 15 | TRBV25-1 | CASSPGGGVWTEAFF
. | TRBJ1-2 | 14 | TRBV7-2 | CASSRGRTYYGYTF
. | TRBJ2-3 | 15 | TRBV11-2 | CASSTGGEGTDTQYF
TRBD1 | TRBJ2-2 | 16 | TRBV7-2 | CASSPSGTANTGELFF
TRBD2 | TRBJ2-7 | 20 | TRBV11-2 | CASSQFNIGTSGRFSYEQYF
TRBD1 | TRBJ1-1 | 17 | TRBV18 | CASSPLGTGGRNTEAFF
. | TRBJ2-5 | 13 | TRBV7-3 | CASSFYLWETQYF
TRBD1 | TRBJ1-2 | 14 | TRBV7-2 | CASSPDRGFYGYTF
TRBD1 | TRBJ2-3 | 16 | TRBV7-3 | CASSPGTGGNADTQYF
TRBD2 | TRBJ2-1 | 16 | TRBV7-9 | CASSPSSGGSYNEQFF
. | TRBJ1-3 | 16 | TRBV6-2/TRBV6-3 | CASSYLRKSSGNTIYF
TRBD1 | TRBJ2-7 | 15 | TRBV12-3/TRBV12-4 | CASSLRTGKIYEQYF
. | TRBJ2-6 | 15 | TRBV5-5 | CASSFEGTGANVLTF
. | TRBJ2-7 | 14 | TRBV2 | CASLRDTLSYEQYF
TRBD2 | TRBJ2-1 | 16 | TRBV7-2 | CASSFTGTSESYEQFF
. | TRBJ2-1 | 16 | TRBV6-1 | CASSSPTRGLRNEQFF
. | TRBJ1-1 | 15 | TRBV7-2 | CASSLSGGLDTEAFF
. | TRBJ2-2 | 14 | TRBV6-1 | CASSEAINTGELFF
. | TRBJ2-1 | 15 | TRBV20-1 | CSASRIVGSYNEQFF
TRBD2 | TRBJ2-1 | 16 | TRBV7-2 | CASSPQGTGGRNEQFF
. | TRBJ1-2 | 11 | TRBV19 | CAGGGWYGYTF
TRBD2 | TRBJ2-6 | 15 | TRBV7-2 | CASSSAGAGANVLTF
TRBD2 | TRBJ2-6 | 20 | TRBV6-6 | CASSPQTAGGQTSGANVLTF
. | TRBJ1-6 | 14 | TRBV7-8 | CASRSDGVNSPLHF
. | TRBJ1-6 | 11 | TRBV12-3/TRBV12-4 | CASSLGPTLHF
. | TRBJ2-7 | 11 | TRBV7-2 | CASSSLGTPYF
TRBD1 | TRBJ1-5 | 18 | TRBV7-9 | CASSLGQGAGTSNQPQHF
TRBD2 | TRBJ2-2 | 17 | TRBV6-2/TRBV6-3 | CASSYSTGRANTGELFF